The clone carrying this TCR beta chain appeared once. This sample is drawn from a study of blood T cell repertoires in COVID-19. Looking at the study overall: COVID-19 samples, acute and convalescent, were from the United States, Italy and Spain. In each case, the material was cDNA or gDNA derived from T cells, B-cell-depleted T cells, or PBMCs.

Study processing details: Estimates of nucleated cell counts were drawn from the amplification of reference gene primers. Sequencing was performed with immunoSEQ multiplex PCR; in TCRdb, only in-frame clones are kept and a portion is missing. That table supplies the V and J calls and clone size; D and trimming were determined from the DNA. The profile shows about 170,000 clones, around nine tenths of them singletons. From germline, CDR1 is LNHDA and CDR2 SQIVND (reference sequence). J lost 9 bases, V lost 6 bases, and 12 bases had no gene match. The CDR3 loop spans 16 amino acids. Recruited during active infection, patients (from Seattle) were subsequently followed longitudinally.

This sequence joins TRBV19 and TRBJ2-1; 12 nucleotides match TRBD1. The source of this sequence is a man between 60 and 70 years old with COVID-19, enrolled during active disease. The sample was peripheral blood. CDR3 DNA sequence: TGTGCCAGTAGCACCCGGGACAGGGGGCGCGATCTTGAGCAGTTCTTC. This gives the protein CASSTRDRGRDLEQFF.